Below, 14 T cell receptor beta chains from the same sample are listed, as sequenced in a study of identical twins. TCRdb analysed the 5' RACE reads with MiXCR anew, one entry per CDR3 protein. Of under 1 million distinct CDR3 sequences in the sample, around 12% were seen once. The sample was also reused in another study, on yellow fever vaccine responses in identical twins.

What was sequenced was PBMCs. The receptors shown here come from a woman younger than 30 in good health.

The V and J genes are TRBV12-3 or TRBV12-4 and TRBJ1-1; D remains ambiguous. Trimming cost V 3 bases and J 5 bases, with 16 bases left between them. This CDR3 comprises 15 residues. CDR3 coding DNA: TGTGCCAGCAGTTTGGGATCTACTCTTGGGACTGAAGCTTTCTTT. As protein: CASSLGSTLGTEAFF.

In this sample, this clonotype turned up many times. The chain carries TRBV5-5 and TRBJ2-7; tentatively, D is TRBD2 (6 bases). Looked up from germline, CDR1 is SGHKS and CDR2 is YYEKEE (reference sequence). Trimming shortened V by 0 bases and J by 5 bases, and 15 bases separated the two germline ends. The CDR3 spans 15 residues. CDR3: CASSLEGRTRNEQYF. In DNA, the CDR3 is TGTGCCAGCAGCTTGGAGGGGAGGACAAGGAACGAGCAGTACTTC.

For the CDR3, the DNA is TGTGCCAGCAGCTTAGATTCCACTGAAGCTTTCTTT. This translates into CASSLDSTEAFF. This chain uses TRBV11-3 with TRBJ1-1; D gene ambiguous. The CDR3 runs to 12 residues. V was shortened by 0 bases and J by 4 bases, with 3 bases between the two germline ends. Germline V gives CDR1 SGHNT, CDR2 YENEEA.

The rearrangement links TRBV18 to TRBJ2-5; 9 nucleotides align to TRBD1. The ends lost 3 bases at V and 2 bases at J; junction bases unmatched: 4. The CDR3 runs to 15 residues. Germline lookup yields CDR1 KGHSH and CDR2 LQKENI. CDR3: CASSPGTGSQETQYF. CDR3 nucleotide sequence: TGTGCCAGCTCACCTGGGACAGGGTCACAAGAGACCCAGTACTTC.

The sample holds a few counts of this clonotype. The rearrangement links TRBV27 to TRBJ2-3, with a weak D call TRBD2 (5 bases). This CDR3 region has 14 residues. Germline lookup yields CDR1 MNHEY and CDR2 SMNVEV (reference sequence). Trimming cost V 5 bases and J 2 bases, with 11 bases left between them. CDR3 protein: CASSLGLITDTQYF. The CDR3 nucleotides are TGTGCCAGCAGTCTCGGACTTATCACAGATACGCAGTATTTT.

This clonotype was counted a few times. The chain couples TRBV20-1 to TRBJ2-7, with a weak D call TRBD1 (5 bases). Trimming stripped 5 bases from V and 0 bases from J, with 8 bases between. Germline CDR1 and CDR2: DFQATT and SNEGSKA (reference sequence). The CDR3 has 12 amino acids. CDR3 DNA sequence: TGCAGTGCTCAGGGAAGCTCCTACGAGCAGTACGTC. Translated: CSAQGSSYEQYV.

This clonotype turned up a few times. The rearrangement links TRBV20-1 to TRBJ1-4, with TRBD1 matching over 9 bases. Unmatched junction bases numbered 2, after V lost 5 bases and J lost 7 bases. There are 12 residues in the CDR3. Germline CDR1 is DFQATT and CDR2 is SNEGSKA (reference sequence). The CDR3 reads CSAGQGIEKLFF. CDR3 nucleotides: TGCAGTGCTGGACAGGGGATTGAAAAACTGTTTTTT.

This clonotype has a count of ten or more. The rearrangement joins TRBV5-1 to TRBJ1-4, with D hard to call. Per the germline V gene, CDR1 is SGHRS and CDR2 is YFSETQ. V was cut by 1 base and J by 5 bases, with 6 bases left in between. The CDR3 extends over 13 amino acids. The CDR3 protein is CASSLWQNEKLFF. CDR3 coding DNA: TGCGCCAGCAGCTTGTGGCAGAATGAAAAACTGTTTTTT.

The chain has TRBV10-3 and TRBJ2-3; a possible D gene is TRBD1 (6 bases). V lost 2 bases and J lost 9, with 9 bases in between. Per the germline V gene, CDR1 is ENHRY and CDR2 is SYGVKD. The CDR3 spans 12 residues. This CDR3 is CAISERGWTQYF. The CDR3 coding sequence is TGTGCCATCAGTGAGAGGGGGTGGACGCAGTATTTT.

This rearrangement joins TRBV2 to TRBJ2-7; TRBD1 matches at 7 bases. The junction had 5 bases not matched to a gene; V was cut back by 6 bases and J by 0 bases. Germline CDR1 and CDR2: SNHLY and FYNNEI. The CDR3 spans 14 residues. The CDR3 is CASRDNRGSYEQYF. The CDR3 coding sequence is TGTGCCAGCAGAGATAACAGGGGCTCCTACGAGCAGTACTTC.

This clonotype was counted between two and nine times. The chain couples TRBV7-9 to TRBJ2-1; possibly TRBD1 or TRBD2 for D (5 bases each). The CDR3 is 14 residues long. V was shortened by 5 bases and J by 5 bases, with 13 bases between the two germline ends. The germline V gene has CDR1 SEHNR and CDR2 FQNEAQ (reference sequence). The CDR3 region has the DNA TGTGCCAGCAGCGAGGGGTGGGGAAACAATGAGCAGTTCTTC. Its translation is CASSEGWGNNEQFF.

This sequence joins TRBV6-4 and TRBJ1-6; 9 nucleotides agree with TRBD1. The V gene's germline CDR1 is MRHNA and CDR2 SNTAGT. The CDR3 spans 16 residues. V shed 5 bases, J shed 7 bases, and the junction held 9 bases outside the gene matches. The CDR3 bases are TGTGCCAGCAGTTATGAAGCCGGGACAGGGAATTCACCCCTCCACTTT. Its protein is CASSYEAGTGNSPLHF.

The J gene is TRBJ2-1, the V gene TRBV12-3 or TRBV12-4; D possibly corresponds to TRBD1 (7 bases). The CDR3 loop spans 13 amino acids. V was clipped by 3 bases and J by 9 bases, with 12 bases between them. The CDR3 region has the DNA TGTGCCAGCAGTTTTGACAGGGAGGCTGAGCAGTTCTTC. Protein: CASSFDREAEQFF.

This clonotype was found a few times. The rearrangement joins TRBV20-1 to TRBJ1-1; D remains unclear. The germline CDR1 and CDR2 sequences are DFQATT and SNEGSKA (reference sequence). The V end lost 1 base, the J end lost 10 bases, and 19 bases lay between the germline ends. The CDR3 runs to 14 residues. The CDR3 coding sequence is TGCAGTGCTAGAGGGGCGTCAGGTTCCAAGGGAGCTTTCTTT. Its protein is CSARGASGSKGAFF.